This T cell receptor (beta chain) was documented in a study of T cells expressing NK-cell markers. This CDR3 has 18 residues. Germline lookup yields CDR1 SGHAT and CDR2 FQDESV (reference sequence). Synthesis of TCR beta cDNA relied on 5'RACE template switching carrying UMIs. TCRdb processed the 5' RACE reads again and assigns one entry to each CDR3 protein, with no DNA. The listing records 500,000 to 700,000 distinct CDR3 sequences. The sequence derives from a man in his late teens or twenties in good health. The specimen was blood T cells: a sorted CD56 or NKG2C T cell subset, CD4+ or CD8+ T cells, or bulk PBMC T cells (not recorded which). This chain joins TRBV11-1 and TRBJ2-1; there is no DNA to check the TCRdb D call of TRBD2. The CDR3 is CASSLAFGATSNYNEQFF.